This passage covers 29 T cell receptor beta chains from one sample sequenced in a study of cytomegalovirus exposure and HLA in healthy donors. Using immunoSEQ multiplex PCR, the repertoire was profiled, and TCRdb retains in-frame clones only, with some absent. The data contain about 150,000 clones, 80% to 90% of them singletons. Sequencing was performed on PBMCs. The receptor set was obtained from a man between 18 and 35 years old in good health and CMV-seropositive.

The chain recombines TRBV4-3 with TRBJ2-5, with D tentatively TRBD1 (6 bases). Germline CDR1 LGHNA, CDR2 YSLEER. The CDR3 has 14 amino acids. The germline V and J ends were trimmed by 5 bases and 4 bases, with 14 bases remaining between them. The CDR3 here is CASSLNTGLETQYF. The CDR3 DNA sequence: TGCGCCAGCAGCTTAAATACAGGGTTAGAGACCCAGTACTTC.

CDR3 protein: CASSPERGQETQYF. CDR3 sequence (DNA): TGCGCCAGCAGCCCCGAGCGGGGCCAAGAGACCCAGTACTTC. The V gene is TRBV4-1, the J gene TRBJ2-5; 7 positions agree with TRBD2. Losses at the gene ends were 4 bases for V and 1 base for J; bases not matched to a gene: 3. The germline V gene encodes CDR1 MGHRA and CDR2 YSYEKL. The CDR3 is made up of 14 amino acids.

The chain uses TRBV11-2 and TRBJ2-5; 9 nucleotides match TRBD2. The CDR3 covers 16 residues. Trimming cost V 1 base and J 7 bases; bases outside gene matches: 10. Germline V gene data show CDR1 as SGHAT and CDR2 as FQNNGV. CDR3 amino acids: CASSLVGAGGPGTQYF. The CDR3 DNA reads as TGTGCCAGCAGCTTAGTAGGAGCGGGAGGCCCAGGGACCCAGTACTTC.

CDR3 in DNA: TGTGCCAGCAGTTCACAGGTGCGCGATAATTCACCCCTCCACTTT. Translating it yields CASSSQVRDNSPLHF. This chain joins TRBV6-1 and TRBJ1-6; TRBD1 is a possible D gene (5 bases). V lost 5 bases and J lost 5, with 13 bases in between. The CDR3 spans 15 residues. From germline, CDR1 is MNHNS and CDR2 SASEGT.

The V call is TRBV5-4, the J call TRBJ2-7; the match to TRBD2 covers 7 bases. This CDR3 has 14 residues. V lost 2 bases, J lost 2 bases, and 4 bases stayed unmatched. The V gene's germline CDR1 is SGHNT and CDR2 YYREEE (reference sequence). CDR3 residues: CASSFSGGTYEQYF. CDR3 coding DNA: TGTGCCAGCAGCTTCTCGGGGGGAACCTACGAGCAGTACTTC.

The J gene is TRBJ1-3, the V gene TRBV21-1; TRBD1 is the table's D call and was not checked against the DNA. TRBV21-1 is noted as a pseudogene. The CDR3 is 19 residues long. The CDR3 DNA follows: TGTGCCAGCAGCAAAAGGGGAGACAGGGTCACCACCTCTGGAAACACCATATATTTT. Translating gives CASSKRGDRVTTSGNTIYF.

For the CDR3, the DNA is TGCGCCAGCAGCACCCGGTGGTACACCGGGGAGCTGTTTTTT. Translating it yields CASSTRWYTGELFF. V is TRBV4-1 and J is TRBJ2-2, with D unclear. CDR1 MGHRA and CDR2 YSYEKL come from the germline V gene. The V and J ends lost 5 bases and 3 bases respectively, with 10 bases between them. This CDR3 is built from 14 residues.

This clone was observed a single time. This chain uses TRBV27 with TRBJ1-2, with TRBD1 matching 10 bases. V was clipped by 5 bases and J by 7 bases; unmatched bases: 7. CDR3 length: 14 amino acids. Germline V gene data show CDR1 as MNHEY and CDR2 as SMNVEV (reference sequence). The CDR3 DNA reads TGTGCCAGCAGTCCCTGGGACAGGGGTCCTGGCTACACCTTC. Encoded protein: CASSPWDRGPGYTF.

The chain is built from TRBV6-5 and TRBJ1-1; D unresolved. Germline CDR1 MNHEY, CDR2 SVGAGI. This CDR3 is built from 13 residues. Trimming left V 0 bases short and J 1 base short, with 3 bases between. This CDR3 reads CASSYSRNTEAFF. CDR3 sequence (DNA): TGTGCCAGCAGTTACTCGAGGAACACTGAAGCTTTCTTT.

In nucleotides, the CDR3 is TGTGCCAGCAGCGAGGGACGAGCGGGGGTGGCAGATACGCAGTATTTT. This codes for CASSEGRAGVADTQYF. This chain connects TRBV9 to TRBJ2-3, with 8 bases identical to TRBD2. The junction had 10 bases not matched to a gene; V was cut back by 3 bases and J by 4 bases. The CDR3 totals 16 residues. Germline CDR1 and CDR2: SGDLS and YYNGEE.

V and J are TRBV5-1 and TRBJ2-3, with TRBD2 matching over 11 bases. CDR1 is SGHRS, CDR2 YFSETQ, per germline. This CDR3 is built from 16 residues. With 1 base clipped from V and 2 bases from J, the junction kept 3 bases outside the gene matches. CDR3 coding DNA: TGCGCCAGCAGCTTGTTAGCGGGAGGGACCACAGATACGCAGTATTTT. Its protein product is CASSLLAGGTTDTQYF.

This sequence joins TRBV30 and TRBJ1-1; 10 bases align to TRBD1. Germline trimming cut 4 bases from V and 2 bases from J; bases unmatched to any gene: 7. The germline CDR1 and CDR2 sequences are GTSNPN and SVGIG (reference sequence). CDR3 length: 15 amino acids. CDR3 sequence reads: CAWKGGTGANTEAFF. Here the CDR3 DNA reads TGTGCCTGGAAGGGCGGGACAGGGGCAAACACTGAAGCTTTCTTT.

This chain connects TRBV6-5 to TRBJ2-3, with 10 bases that match TRBD1. The V segment lost 6 bases and the J segment 5 bases; nucleotides outside the gene matches: 8. There are 15 residues in the CDR3. Germline V gene data show CDR1 as MNHEY and CDR2 as SVGAGI. For the CDR3, the DNA is TGTGCCAGCAGCGCCAGGGACAGGGGAGGAGATACGCAGTATTTT. As protein: CASSARDRGGDTQYF.

The chain combines TRBV7-2 with TRBJ2-2; 9 bases fit TRBD1. Germline V gene lookup returns CDR1 SGHTA and CDR2 FQGNSA. Trimming took 3 bases from V and 0 from J; bases not matched to a gene: 2. The CDR3 totals 16 residues. CDR3 amino acids: CASSFGTGTNTGELFF. CDR3 bases: TGTGCCAGCAGCTTCGGGACAGGGACGAACACCGGGGAGCTGTTTTTT.

V is TRBV4-3 and J is TRBJ2-1; 7 bases are shared with TRBD2. Germline CDR1 reads LGHNA; CDR2 reads YSLEER. This CDR3 spans 14 amino acids. Unmatched junction bases numbered 6, after V lost 1 base and J lost 9 bases. CDR3 amino acids: CASSQVVTSVEQFF. The CDR3 DNA sequence: TGCGCCAGCAGCCAAGTCGTTACTAGCGTTGAGCAGTTCTTC.

The chain is built from TRBV23-1 and TRBJ2-4; D perhaps matches TRBD1 (6 bases). TRBV23-1 is an open reading frame, and its role is uncertain. With 0 bases removed from V and 3 bases from J, the gap between germline ends came to 9 bases. This CDR3 is 15 amino acids long. CDR3 in amino acids: CASSQSKGHKNIQYF. The CDR3 nucleotides are TGCGCCAGCAGTCAATCAAAGGGACACAAAAACATTCAGTACTTC.

The genes are TRBV29-1 and TRBJ1-1; 9 bases are shared with TRBD1. This CDR3 is 13 amino acids long. V trimming: 3 bases; J trimming: 5 bases; junction bases outside the gene matches: 4. Germline CDR1 reads SQVTM; CDR2 reads ANQGSEA. The CDR3 region is CSVDWTGVTEAFF. The CDR3 DNA sequence: TGCAGCGTTGACTGGACAGGGGTAACTGAAGCTTTCTTT.

This clone was detected only a few times. The chain combines TRBV10-3 with TRBJ2-7, with D perhaps TRBD2 (6 bases). V gave up 4 bases and J gave up 3 bases, with 13 bases separating them. Per the germline V gene, CDR1 is ENHRY and CDR2 is SYGVKD. This CDR3 is 14 amino acids long. CDR3 DNA sequence: TGTGCCATCAGTGCTTGGCAGGGAGGCTACGAGCAGTACTTC. Translated, it gives CAISAWQGGYEQYF.

The chain recombines TRBV6-5 with TRBJ1-2, with 9 positions matching TRBD1. After removal of 2 bases from V and 4 bases from J, the junction contained 2 bases not matched to a gene. The CDR3 consists of 14 residues. Germline lookup yields CDR1 MNHEY and CDR2 SVGAGI. The CDR3 bases are TGTGCCAGCAGTTACGGGGACAGGGCCTATGGCTACACCTTC. Translating it yields CASSYGDRAYGYTF.

The rearrangement links TRBV5-1 to TRBJ2-7; 8 positions agree with TRBD2. CDR3 length: 13 amino acids. V lost 4 bases, J lost 3 bases, and 3 bases stayed unmatched. Germline V gives CDR1 SGHRS, CDR2 YFSETQ. The CDR3 loop is CASSAGTSYEQYF. In DNA, the CDR3 is TGCGCCAGCAGCGCTGGGACTAGCTACGAGCAGTACTTC.

This clone occurred a few times. The chain joins TRBV5-6 to TRBJ1-2; TRBD1 aligns across 7 bases. Germline trimming cut 4 bases from V and 4 bases from J; bases unmatched to any gene: 4. CDR1 is SGHDT, CDR2 YYEEEE, per germline. This CDR3 is 13 amino acids long. CDR3 bases: TGTGCCAGCAGCCCACAGGGGAGCTATGGCTACACCTTC. This translates into CASSPQGSYGYTF. Together with reference TRBV5-6 and TRBJ1-2, the CDR3 gives the full variable domain: DAGVTQSPTHLIKTRGQQVTLRCSPKSGHDTVSWYQQALGQGPQFIFQYYEEEERQRGNFPDRFSGHQFPNYSSELNVNALLLGDSALYLCASSPQGSYGYTFGSGTRLTVV.

The V gene is TRBV29-1, the J gene TRBJ2-3, with D maybe TRBD2 (8 bases). Trimming took 4 bases from V and 8 from J, leaving 22 bases between them. This CDR3 region has 15 residues. The germline gives CDR1 SQVTM, CDR2 ANQGSEA. The CDR3 loop reads CSVAGGGGAYGTQYF. The CDR3 DNA is TGCAGCGTTGCGGGAGGGGGCGGAGCATACGGTACGCAGTATTTT.

The chain has TRBV19 and TRBJ2-1, with TRBD2 as a possible D gene (5 bases). Trimming removed 3 bases from V and 8 bases from J, with 17 bases in between. Germline CDR1 LNHDA, CDR2 SQIVND (reference sequence). There are 15 residues in the CDR3. Here the CDR3 reads CASSIEGTYTDEQFF. The CDR3 region has the DNA TGTGCCAGTAGTATTGAGGGCACCTATACTGATGAGCAGTTCTTC.

The V call is TRBV27, the J call TRBJ1-3; D unclear. V lost 3 bases and J lost 4, with 7 bases in between. The CDR3 totals 13 residues. Per the germline V gene, CDR1 is MNHEY and CDR2 is SMNVEV (reference sequence). This CDR3 reads CASSFLQGNTIYF. The CDR3, as DNA: TGTGCCAGCAGTTTCCTACAGGGAAACACCATATATTTT.

The V call is TRBV6-1, the J call TRBJ2-1, with 12 bases that match TRBD2. Trimming took 0 bases from V and 3 from J; bases not matched to a gene: 9. The CDR3 covers 19 residues. The germline CDR1 and CDR2 sequences are MNHNS and SASEGT. The DNA of the CDR3 is TGTGCCAGCAGTGAAGCAGGGCTAGCGGGAGGGCTGGGCTACAATGAGCAGTTCTTC. It translates to CASSEAGLAGGLGYNEQFF.

This chain links TRBV7-6 with TRBJ2-7; D possibly corresponds to TRBD1 (5 bases). CDR1 and CDR2 (germline): SGHVS, FNYEAQ. Trimming left V 4 bases short and J 1 base short, with 11 bases between. The CDR3 sequence is 14 residues long. The CDR3 DNA sequence: TGTGCCAGCAGCTCGGACATATTATCCTACGAGCAGTACTTC. It translates to CASSSDILSYEQYF.

The chain employs TRBV5-1 and TRBJ2-2, with 15 bases that match TRBD2. This CDR3 has 18 amino acids. Germline CDR1 SGHRS, CDR2 YFSETQ. Unmatched junction bases numbered 7, after V lost 3 bases and J lost 4 bases. This CDR3 reads CASSSGTSGRPGTGELFF. DNA for the CDR3: TGCGCCAGCAGCTCGGGGACTAGCGGGAGGCCAGGCACCGGGGAGCTGTTTTTT.

The rearrangement joins TRBV27 to TRBJ2-1; TRBD2 aligns across 7 bases. The CDR3 extends over 16 amino acids. V trimming: 6 bases; J trimming: 2 bases; junction bases outside the gene matches: 10. CDR1 and CDR2 from the germline V gene are MNHEY and SMNVEV (reference sequence). The CDR3 DNA is TGTGCCAGCAGCCTTAAATGGGGGGGGGCCTACAATGAGCAGTTCTTC. Translated, it gives CASSLKWGGAYNEQFF.

The chain combines TRBV7-9 with TRBJ2-5, with D perhaps matching TRBD2 (7 bases). CDR1 and CDR2 (germline): SEHNR, FQNEAQ (reference sequence). CDR3 length: 15 amino acids. V lost 5 bases to trimming and J lost 5 bases, with 18 bases between them. CDR3 amino acids: CASSPSGRGGETQYF. The CDR3 DNA sequence: TGTGCCAGCAGCCCCTCCGGCAGGGGAGGGGAGACCCAGTACTTC.